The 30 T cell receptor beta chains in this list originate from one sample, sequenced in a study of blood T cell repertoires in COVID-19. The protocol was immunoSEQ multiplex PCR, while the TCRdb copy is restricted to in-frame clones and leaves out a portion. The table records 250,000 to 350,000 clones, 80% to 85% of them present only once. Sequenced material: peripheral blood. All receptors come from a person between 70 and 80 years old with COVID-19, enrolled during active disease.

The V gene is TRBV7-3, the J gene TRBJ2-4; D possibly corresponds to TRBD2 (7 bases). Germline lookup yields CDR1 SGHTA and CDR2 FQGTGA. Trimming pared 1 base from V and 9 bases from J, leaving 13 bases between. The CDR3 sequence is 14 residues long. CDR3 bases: TGTGCCAGCAGCTTAAGGGGGGGCTCTGCCATTCAGTACTTC. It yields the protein CASSLRGGSAIQYF.

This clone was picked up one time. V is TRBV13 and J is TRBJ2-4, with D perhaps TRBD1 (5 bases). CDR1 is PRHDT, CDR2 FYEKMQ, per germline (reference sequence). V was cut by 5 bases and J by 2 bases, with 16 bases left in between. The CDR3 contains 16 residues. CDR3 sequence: CASSAIYEDTKNIQYF. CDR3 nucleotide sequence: TGTGCCAGCAGCGCCATATATGAGGACACCAAAAACATTCAGTACTTC.

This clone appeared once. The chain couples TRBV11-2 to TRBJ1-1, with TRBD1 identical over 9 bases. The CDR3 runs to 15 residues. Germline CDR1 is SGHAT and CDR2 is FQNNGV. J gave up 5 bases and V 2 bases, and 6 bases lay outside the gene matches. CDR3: CASSLTGGALTEAFF. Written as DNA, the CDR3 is TGTGCCAGCAGCTTAACAGGGGGCGCGTTAACTGAAGCTTTCTTT.

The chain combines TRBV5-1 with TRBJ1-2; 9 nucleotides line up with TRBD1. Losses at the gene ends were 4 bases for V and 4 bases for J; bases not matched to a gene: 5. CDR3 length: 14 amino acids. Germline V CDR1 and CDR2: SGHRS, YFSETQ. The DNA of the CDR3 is TGCGCCAGCAGCGAGACGACAGGGGGCTATGGCTACACCTTC. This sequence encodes CASSETTGGYGYTF.

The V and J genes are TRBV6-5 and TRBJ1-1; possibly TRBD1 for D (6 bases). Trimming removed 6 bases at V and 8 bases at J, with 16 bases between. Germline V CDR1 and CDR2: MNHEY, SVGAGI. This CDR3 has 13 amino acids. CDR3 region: CASSRTGSPEAFF. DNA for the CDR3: TGTGCCAGCAGCCGCACAGGGAGTCCCGAAGCTTTCTTT.

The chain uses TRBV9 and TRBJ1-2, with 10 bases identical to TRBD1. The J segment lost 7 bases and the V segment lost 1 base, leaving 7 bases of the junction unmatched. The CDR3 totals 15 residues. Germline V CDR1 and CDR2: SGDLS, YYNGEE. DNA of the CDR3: TGTGCCAGCAGCGTATTCGACAGGGGGCCTCGTGGCTACACCTTC. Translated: CASSVFDRGPRGYTF.

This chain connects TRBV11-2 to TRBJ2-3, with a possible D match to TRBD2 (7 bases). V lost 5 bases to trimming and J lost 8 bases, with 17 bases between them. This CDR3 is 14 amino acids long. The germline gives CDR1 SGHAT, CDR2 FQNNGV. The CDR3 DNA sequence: TGTGCCAGCAGCCCCGGGGCTAGGGGGGGTACGCAGTATTTT. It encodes CASSPGARGGTQYF.

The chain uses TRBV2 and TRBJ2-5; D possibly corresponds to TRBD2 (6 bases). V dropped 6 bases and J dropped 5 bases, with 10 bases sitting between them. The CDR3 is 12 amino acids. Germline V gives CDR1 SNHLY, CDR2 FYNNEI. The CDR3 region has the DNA TGTGCCAGCAGGGGGACTGTCGAGACCCAGTACTTC. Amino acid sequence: CASRGTVETQYF.

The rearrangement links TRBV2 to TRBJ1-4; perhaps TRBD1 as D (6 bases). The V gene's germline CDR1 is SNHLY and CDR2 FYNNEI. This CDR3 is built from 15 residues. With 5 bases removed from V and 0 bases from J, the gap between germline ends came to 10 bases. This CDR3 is CASSRQDATNEKLFF. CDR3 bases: TGTGCCAGCAGTAGACAGGATGCAACTAATGAAAAACTGTTTTTT.

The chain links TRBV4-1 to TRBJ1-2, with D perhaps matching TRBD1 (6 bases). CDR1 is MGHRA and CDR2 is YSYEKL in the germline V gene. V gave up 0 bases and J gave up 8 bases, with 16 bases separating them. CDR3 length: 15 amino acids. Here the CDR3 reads CASSQDSTGPGGYTF. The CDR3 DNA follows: TGCGCCAGCAGCCAAGATTCAACAGGGCCAGGAGGCTACACCTTC.

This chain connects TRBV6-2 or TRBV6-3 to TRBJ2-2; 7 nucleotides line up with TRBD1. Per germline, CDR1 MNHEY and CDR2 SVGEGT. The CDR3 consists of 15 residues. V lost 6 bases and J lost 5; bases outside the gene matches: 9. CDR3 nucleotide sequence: TGTGCCAGCAGACCTTGGACAGGTGGGACCGGGGAGCTGTTTTTT. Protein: CASRPWTGGTGELFF.

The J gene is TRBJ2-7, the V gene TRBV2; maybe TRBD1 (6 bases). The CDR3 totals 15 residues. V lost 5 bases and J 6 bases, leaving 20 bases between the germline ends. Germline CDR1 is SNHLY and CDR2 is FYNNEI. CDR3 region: CASSNRVTPTSEQYF. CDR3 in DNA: TGTGCCAGCAGTAACAGGGTGACCCCAACGTCCGAGCAGTACTTC.

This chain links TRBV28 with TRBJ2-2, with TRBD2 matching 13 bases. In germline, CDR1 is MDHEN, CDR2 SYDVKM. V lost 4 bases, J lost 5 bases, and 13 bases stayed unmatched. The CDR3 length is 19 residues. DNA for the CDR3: TGTGCCAGCAGTTCCCTTCGGACTAGCGGGAGCCAAGTTACCGGGGAGCTGTTTTTT. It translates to CASSSLRTSGSQVTGELFF.

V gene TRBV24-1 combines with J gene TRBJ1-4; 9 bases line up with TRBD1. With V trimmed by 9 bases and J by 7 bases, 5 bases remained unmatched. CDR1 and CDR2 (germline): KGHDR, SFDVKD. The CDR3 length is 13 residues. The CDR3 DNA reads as TGTGCCACCTCCGGGACAGGGAGTGAAAAACTGTTTTTT. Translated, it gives CATSGTGSEKLFF.

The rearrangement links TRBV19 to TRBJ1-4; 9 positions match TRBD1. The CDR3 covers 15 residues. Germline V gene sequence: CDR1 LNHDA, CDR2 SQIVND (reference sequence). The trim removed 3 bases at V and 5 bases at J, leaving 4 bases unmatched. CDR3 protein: CASSIRGTGNEKLFF. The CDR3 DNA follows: TGTGCCAGTAGTATTAGAGGGACAGGGAATGAAAAACTGTTTTTT.

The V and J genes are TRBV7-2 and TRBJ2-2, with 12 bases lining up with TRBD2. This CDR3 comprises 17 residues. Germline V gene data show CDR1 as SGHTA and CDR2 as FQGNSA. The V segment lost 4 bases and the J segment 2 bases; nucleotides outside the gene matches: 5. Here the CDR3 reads CASSSRLAGANTGELFF. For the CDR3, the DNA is TGTGCCAGCAGCTCAAGACTAGCGGGGGCCAACACCGGGGAGCTGTTTTTT.

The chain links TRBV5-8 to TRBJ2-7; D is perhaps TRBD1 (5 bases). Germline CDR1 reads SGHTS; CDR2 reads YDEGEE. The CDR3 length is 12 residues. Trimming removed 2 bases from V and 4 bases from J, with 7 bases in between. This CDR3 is CASSLTGYEQYF. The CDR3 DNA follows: TGTGCCAGCAGCTTAACAGGTTACGAGCAGTACTTC.

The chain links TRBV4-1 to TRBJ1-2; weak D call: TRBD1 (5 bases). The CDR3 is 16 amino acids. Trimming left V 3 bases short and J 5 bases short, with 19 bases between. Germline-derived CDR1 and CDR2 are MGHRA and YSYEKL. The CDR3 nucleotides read TGCGCCAGCAGCCATGCCGGGGGGGGTATGGATTATGGCTACACCTTC. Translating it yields CASSHAGGGMDYGYTF.

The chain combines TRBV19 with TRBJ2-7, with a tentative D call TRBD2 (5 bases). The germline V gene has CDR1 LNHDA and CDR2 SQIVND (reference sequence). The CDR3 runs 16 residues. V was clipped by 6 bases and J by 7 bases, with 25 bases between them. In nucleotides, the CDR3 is TGTGCCAGTAGCGACTGGAGGTACGATGGAACGAGGGAGCAGTACTTC. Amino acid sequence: CASSDWRYDGTREQYF. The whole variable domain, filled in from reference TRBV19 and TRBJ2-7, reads DGGITQSPKYLFRKEGQNVTLSCEQNLNHDAMYWYRQDPGQGLRLIYYSQIVNDFQKGDIAEGYSVSREKKESFPLTVTSAQKNPTAFYLCASSDWRYDGTREQYFGPGTRLTVT.

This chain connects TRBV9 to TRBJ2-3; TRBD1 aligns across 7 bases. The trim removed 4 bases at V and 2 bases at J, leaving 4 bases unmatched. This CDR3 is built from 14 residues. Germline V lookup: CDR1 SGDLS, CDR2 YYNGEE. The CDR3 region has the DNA TGTGCCAGCAGCATCGGGACAGACACAGATACGCAGTATTTT. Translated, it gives CASSIGTDTDTQYF.

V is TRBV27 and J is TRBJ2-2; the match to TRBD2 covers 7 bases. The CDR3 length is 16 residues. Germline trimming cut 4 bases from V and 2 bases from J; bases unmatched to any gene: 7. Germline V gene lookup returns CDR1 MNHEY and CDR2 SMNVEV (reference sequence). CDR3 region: CASSSPRGVNTGELFF. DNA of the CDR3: TGTGCCAGCAGTTCTCCCCGGGGGGTAAACACCGGGGAGCTGTTTTTT.

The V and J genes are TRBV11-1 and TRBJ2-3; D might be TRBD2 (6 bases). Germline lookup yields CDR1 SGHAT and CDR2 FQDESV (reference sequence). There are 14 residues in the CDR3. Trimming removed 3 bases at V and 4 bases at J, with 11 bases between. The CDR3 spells CASSLRLGPDTQYF. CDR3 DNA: TGTGCCAGCAGCTTGAGACTAGGCCCAGATACGCAGTATTTT. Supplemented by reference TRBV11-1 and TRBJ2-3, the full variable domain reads EAEVAQSPRYKITEKSQAVAFWCDPISGHATLYWYRQILGQGPELLVQFQDESVVDDSQLPKDRFSAERLKGVDSTLKIQPAELGDSAMYLCASSLRLGPDTQYFGPGTRLTVL.

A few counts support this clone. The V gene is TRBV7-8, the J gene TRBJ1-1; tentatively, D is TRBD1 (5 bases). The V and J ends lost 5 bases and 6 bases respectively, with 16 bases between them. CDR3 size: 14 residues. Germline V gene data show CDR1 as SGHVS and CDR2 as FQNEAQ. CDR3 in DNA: TGTGCCAGCAGCCCCCATCGAGGAGGGGCTGAAGCTTTCTTT. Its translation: CASSPHRGGAEAFF.

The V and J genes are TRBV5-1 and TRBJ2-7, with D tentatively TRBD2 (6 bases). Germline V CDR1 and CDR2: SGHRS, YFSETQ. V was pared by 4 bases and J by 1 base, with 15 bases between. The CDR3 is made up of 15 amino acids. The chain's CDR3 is CASSPHGTRSYEQYF. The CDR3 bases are TGCGCCAGCAGCCCTCACGGGACTCGATCCTACGAGCAGTACTTC.

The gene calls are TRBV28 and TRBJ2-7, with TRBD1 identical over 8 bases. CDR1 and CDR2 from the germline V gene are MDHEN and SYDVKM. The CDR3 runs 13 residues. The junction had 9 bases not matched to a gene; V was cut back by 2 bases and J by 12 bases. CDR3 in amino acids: CASSLAGGGVGYF. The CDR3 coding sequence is TGTGCCAGCAGTTTAGCAGGGGGCGGGGTTGGGTACTTC.

The CDR3 DNA is TGTGCCACCAGTGACCTAGCGGGGGATAACAATGAGCAGTTCTTC. Residues: CATSDLAGDNNEQFF. The chain joins TRBV24-1 to TRBJ2-1, with 10 bases identical to TRBD2. The CDR3 is 15 amino acids. In germline, CDR1 is KGHDR, CDR2 SFDVKD. The J segment lost 5 bases and the V segment lost 4 bases, leaving 4 bases of the junction unmatched.

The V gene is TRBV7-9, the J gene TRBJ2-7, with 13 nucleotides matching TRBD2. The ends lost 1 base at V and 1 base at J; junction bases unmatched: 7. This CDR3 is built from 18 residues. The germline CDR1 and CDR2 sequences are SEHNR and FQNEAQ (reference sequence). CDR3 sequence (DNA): TGTGCCAGCAGCTTAGTAGGGGGGACTAGCGGGGTTTCCTACGAGCAGTACTTC. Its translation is CASSLVGGTSGVSYEQYF.

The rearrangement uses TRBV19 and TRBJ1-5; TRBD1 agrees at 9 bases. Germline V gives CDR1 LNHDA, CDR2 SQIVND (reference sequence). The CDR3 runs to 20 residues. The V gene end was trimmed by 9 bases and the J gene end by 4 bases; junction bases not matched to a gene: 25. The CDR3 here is CASSNPRDREPQTLNQPQHF. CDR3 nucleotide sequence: TGTGCCAGCTCCAACCCCCGGGACAGGGAGCCACAGACCCTAAATCAGCCCCAGCATTTT.

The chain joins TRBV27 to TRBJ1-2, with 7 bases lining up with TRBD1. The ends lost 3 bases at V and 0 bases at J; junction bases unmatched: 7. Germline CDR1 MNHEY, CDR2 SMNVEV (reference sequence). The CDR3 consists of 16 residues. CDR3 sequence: CASSFLPTGSNYGYTF. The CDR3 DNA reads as TGTGCCAGCAGTTTCCTACCGACAGGGTCTAACTATGGCTACACCTTC.

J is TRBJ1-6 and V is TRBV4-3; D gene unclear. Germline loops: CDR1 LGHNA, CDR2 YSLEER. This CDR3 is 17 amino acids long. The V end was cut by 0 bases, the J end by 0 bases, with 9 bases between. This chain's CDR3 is CASSQDLPSSYNSPLHF. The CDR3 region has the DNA TGCGCCAGCAGCCAAGATCTGCCGAGCTCCTATAATTCACCCCTCCACTTT.